The 30 T cell receptor beta chains given below trace back to one sample, sequenced in a study of cytomegalovirus exposure and HLA in healthy donors (dated by TCRdb to about 2017). Receptor amplification or capture employed the immunoSEQ multiplex PCR assay. The multiplex PCR relied on a mix of 60 forward primers for TCR Vbeta segments and 13 reverse primers for TCR Jbeta segments. The immuneACCESS repertoire file appears here via TCRdb, limited to in-frame rearrangements. These files lack a portion of the clones; in checked studies, under half of the deficit traces to unresolved V genes, and the cause of the others is not known. The sample profile shows 90,000 to 150,000 clones; roughly 69% of them were found once. The ten largest clones capture 8.2% of the sample. Sequences were obtained from PBMCs. All receptors come from a woman aged 35 to 49 in good health and CMV-seropositive.

V usage is TRBV27 and J usage is TRBJ1-1; no reliable D call. Per the germline V gene, CDR1 is MNHEY and CDR2 is SMNVEV (reference sequence). This CDR3 contains 14 residues. Trimming cost V 2 bases and J 3 bases, with 10 bases left between them. The CDR3 coding sequence is TGTGCCAGCAGTTTAAGGGCGGGGTACACTGAAGCTTTCTTT. This translates into CASSLRAGYTEAFF.

V gene TRBV7-9 combines with J gene TRBJ1-2, with 7 bases fitting TRBD1. The CDR3 contains 14 residues. Trimming cost V 4 bases and J 7 bases; bases outside gene matches: 9. Germline CDR1 and CDR2: SEHNR and FQNEAQ (reference sequence). CDR3 coding DNA: TGTGCCAGCAGCTATTCGGACAGGCTGTCTGGCTACACCTTC. This codes for CASSYSDRLSGYTF. Full variable domain (rest looked up from reference TRBV7-9 and TRBJ1-2): DTGVSQNPRHKITKRGQNVTFRCDPISEHNRLYWYRQTLGQGPEFLTYFQNEAQLEKSRLLSDRFSAERPKGSFSTLEIQRTEQGDSAMYLCASSYSDRLSGYTFGSGTRLTVV.

The chain joins TRBV2 to TRBJ1-1; no reliable D call. CDR3 length equals 15 residues. The germline V gene has CDR1 SNHLY and CDR2 FYNNEI. Trimming left V 3 bases short and J 3 bases short, with 14 bases between. CDR3 coding DNA: TGTGCCAGCAGTGACCAATATAAAACAGACACTGAAGCTTTCTTT. The encoded protein is CASSDQYKTDTEAFF.

V is TRBV6-6 and J is TRBJ1-5; TRBD1 matches at 10 bases. Germline V gives CDR1 MNHNY, CDR2 SVGAGI (reference sequence). V trimming: 6 bases; J trimming: 7 bases; junction bases outside the gene matches: 6. This CDR3 has 14 amino acids. The CDR3 region is CASSKGQGGQPQHF. The CDR3 DNA is TGTGCCAGCAGCAAAGGACAGGGGGGACAGCCCCAGCATTTT.

The chain is built from TRBV6-6 and TRBJ1-1; TRBD1 matches 11 bases. V lost 0 bases, J lost 5 bases, and 2 bases stayed unmatched. Germline assignment: CDR1 MNHNY and CDR2 SVGAGI (reference sequence). The CDR3 is 15 residues long. The chain's CDR3 is CASSYSGTGGTEAFF. In DNA form, the CDR3 reads TGTGCCAGCAGTTACTCTGGGACAGGGGGGACTGAAGCTTTCTTT.

The sample holds a few counts of this clone. The chain couples TRBV5-1 to TRBJ1-2, with D maybe TRBD1 (5 bases). Trimming cost V 0 bases and J 6 bases, with 12 bases left between them. This CDR3 spans 14 amino acids. Germline V gene data show CDR1 as SGHRS and CDR2 as YFSETQ. The CDR3 coding sequence is TGCGCCAGCAGCTTGGACGGCGGGGGAGATGGCTACACCTTC. This codes for CASSLDGGGDGYTF.

The V call is TRBV9, the J call TRBJ2-1, with a possible D match to TRBD2 (6 bases). The CDR3 runs 15 residues. CDR1 SGDLS and CDR2 YYNGEE come from the germline V gene. The V end was cut by 2 bases, the J end by 7 bases, with 16 bases between. DNA of the CDR3: TGTGCCAGCAGCGTCAGCGGCGGGGTGAGGAATGAGCAGTTCTTC. As protein: CASSVSGGVRNEQFF.

A few counts support this clone. The chain has TRBV7-9 and TRBJ2-7, with TRBD1 identical over 7 bases. CDR1 and CDR2 (germline): SEHNR, FQNEAQ (reference sequence). The J segment lost 0 bases and the V segment lost 1 base, leaving 6 bases of the junction unmatched. CDR3 size: 16 residues. The CDR3 DNA sequence: TGTGCCAGCAGCTTAGAGGTGACAGGGAGCTCCTACGAGCAGTACTTC. It specifies CASSLEVTGSSYEQYF.

The V and J genes are TRBV7-9 and TRBJ1-2; D is unclear. Germline values: CDR1 SEHNR, CDR2 FQNEAQ (reference sequence). V lost 1 base and J 8 bases, leaving 14 bases between the germline ends. CDR3 length equals 14 residues. Here the CDR3 reads CASSLDFEGGGYTF. In nucleotides, the CDR3 is TGTGCCAGCAGCTTAGACTTTGAAGGAGGCGGCTACACCTTC.

The chain is built from TRBV19 and TRBJ2-2, with D hard to call. The germline gives CDR1 LNHDA, CDR2 SQIVND (reference sequence). V shed 4 bases and J shed 6 bases, with 6 bases lying between them. The CDR3 has 12 amino acids. DNA for the CDR3: TGTGCCAGTAGTAGGGCTGCCGGGGAGCTGTTTTTT. Its protein product is CASSRAAGELFF.

The CDR3 bases are TGTGCCAGCAGCATCGACAGGGGGAATGGCTACACCTTC. Translating it yields CASSIDRGNGYTF. The chain carries TRBV5-4 and TRBJ1-2, with 9 bases aligning to TRBD1. The length of the CDR3 is 13 residues. J was trimmed by 6 bases and V by 4 bases; bases with no gene match: 4. Germline V gene lookup returns CDR1 SGHNT and CDR2 YYREEE (reference sequence).

This clone was recorded once. This chain uses TRBV6-5 with TRBJ2-1, with TRBD2 identical over 10 bases. Germline V CDR1 and CDR2: MNHEY, SVGAGI. This CDR3 spans 16 amino acids. V trimming: 2 bases; J trimming: 2 bases; junction bases outside the gene matches: 3. In DNA form, the CDR3 reads TGTGCCAGCAGTTACGGGGGGACTAGCGCCTACAATGAGCAGTTCTTC. This codes for CASSYGGTSAYNEQFF.

In nucleotides, the CDR3 is TGTGCCAGCAGCTTTCTAACGGGGGCCTACAATGAGCAGTTCTTC. Residues: CASSFLTGAYNEQFF. V is TRBV11-1 and J is TRBJ2-1, with D perhaps TRBD2 (6 bases). V was pared by 3 bases and J by 2 bases, with 11 bases between. The germline CDR1 and CDR2 sequences are SGHAT and FQDESV (reference sequence). CDR3 size: 15 residues.

This chain joins TRBV7-2 and TRBJ2-7, with 10 bases aligning to TRBD2. Trimming at V came to 0 bases and at J to 4 bases, leaving 6 bases not matched to a gene. The CDR3 has 16 amino acids. Germline CDR1 SGHTA, CDR2 FQGNSA. CDR3 in DNA: TGTGCCAGCAGCTTAGCCTCCGGGACTAGCGTGTACGAGCAGTACTTC. Encoded protein: CASSLASGTSVYEQYF.

J is TRBJ2-2 and V is TRBV7-3, with D tentatively TRBD1 (6 bases). Germline CDR1 SGHTA, CDR2 FQGTGA. The CDR3 is 15 amino acids. V was trimmed by 4 bases and J by 2 bases, leaving 11 bases between them. Here the CDR3 DNA reads TGTGCCAGCAGCTCAAACAGGGAAAACACCGGGGAGCTGTTTTTT. Protein product: CASSSNRENTGELFF.

The J gene is TRBJ1-1, the V gene TRBV4-1, with TRBD1 matching over 8 bases. The germline gives CDR1 MGHRA, CDR2 YSYEKL. The CDR3 length is 15 residues. J gave up 0 bases and V 5 bases, and 5 bases lay outside the gene matches. The CDR3 nucleotides read TGCGCCAGCAGCATCCGGACAGGGCTGAACACTGAAGCTTTCTTT. Residues: CASSIRTGLNTEAFF.

The chain couples TRBV2 to TRBJ1-2; 7 bases fit TRBD1. V shed 0 bases and J 6 bases; nucleotides not matched to a gene: 7. The length of the CDR3 is 15 residues. Germline values: CDR1 SNHLY, CDR2 FYNNEI. DNA of the CDR3: TGTGCCAGCAGTGAAGCGGGGAGGACAGGCAATGGCTACACCTTC. It specifies CASSEAGRTGNGYTF.

This clone was seen a few times. The V and J genes are TRBV4-1 and TRBJ1-2, with D hard to call. V shed 0 bases and J shed 5 bases, with 16 bases lying between them. The CDR3 loop spans 16 amino acids. The germline gives CDR1 MGHRA, CDR2 YSYEKL. In nucleotides, the CDR3 is TGCGCCAGCAGCCAAGATAGCGAAATACGGGCTTATGGCTACACCTTC. The encoded protein is CASSQDSEIRAYGYTF.

This clone came up once. The chain employs TRBV27 and TRBJ2-3; TRBD2 might be the D (5 bases). Germline V CDR1 and CDR2: MNHEY, SMNVEV (reference sequence). This CDR3 region has 15 residues. The V gene lost 6 bases and the J gene lost 2 bases, with 15 bases spanning the gap. The DNA for the CDR3 is TGTGCCAGCAGCAAGCCGGGGAGCCTCACAGATACGCAGTATTTT. Its protein is CASSKPGSLTDTQYF.

This clone has just a few counts. This chain uses TRBV6-5 with TRBJ1-1; D uncertain. The germline CDR1 and CDR2 sequences are MNHEY and SVGAGI. The V and J ends lost 4 bases and 8 bases respectively, with 11 bases between them. The CDR3 length is 12 residues. Here the CDR3 DNA reads TGTGCCAGCAGTTCGACACCCTCAGAAGCTTTCTTT. It yields the protein CASSSTPSEAFF.

This clone was detected once. CDR3 in DNA: TGTGCCAGCAGTGGCGACAGAACCGATTACAATGAGCAGTTCTTC. Translation gives CASSGDRTDYNEQFF. V and J are TRBV25-1 and TRBJ2-1; a possible D gene is TRBD1 (5 bases). V was shortened by 4 bases and J by 4 bases, with 14 bases between the two germline ends. The CDR3 is made up of 15 amino acids. Germline values: CDR1 MGHDK, CDR2 SYGVNS. The full variable domain, completed using reference TRBV25-1 and TRBJ2-1, is EADIYQTPRYLVIGTGKKITLECSQTMGHDKMYWYQQDPGMELHLIHYSYGVNSTEKGDLSSESTVSRIRTEHFPLTLESARPSHTSQYLCASSGDRTDYNEQFFGPGTRLTVL.

The J gene is TRBJ2-5, the V gene TRBV5-1; TRBD2 might be the D (5 bases). Trimming shortened V by 7 bases and J by 1 base, and 8 bases separated the two germline ends. The germline V gene has CDR1 SGHRS and CDR2 YFSETQ. This CDR3 is built from 12 residues. The CDR3 coding sequence is TGCGCCAGCGGACTGCTCCAAGAGACCCAGTACTTC. Translation: CASGLLQETQYF. The entire variable domain, with the rest obtained from reference TRBV5-1 and TRBJ2-5, is as follows: KAGVTQTPRYLIKTRGQQVTLSCSPISGHRSVSWYQQTPGQGLQFLFEYFSETQRNKGNFPGRFSGRQFSNSRSEMNVSTLELGDSALYLCASGLLQETQYFGPGTRLLVL.

The V and J genes are TRBV13 and TRBJ2-3; weak D call: TRBD2 (5 bases). Germline CDR1 reads PRHDT; CDR2 reads FYEKMQ (reference sequence). This CDR3 region has 14 residues. V was clipped by 1 base and J by 3 bases, with 8 bases between them. The CDR3 sequence is CASSLAGDTDTQYF. The DNA for the CDR3 is TGTGCCAGCAGCTTAGCCGGGGATACAGATACGCAGTATTTT.

This clone showed up just a few times. This CDR3 is CASSPTGQLYTEAFF. CDR3 bases: TGTGCCAGCAGCCCTACGGGACAGCTATACACTGAAGCTTTCTTT. The V gene is TRBV7-9, the J gene TRBJ1-1; 7 bases fit TRBD1. V lost 5 bases to trimming and J lost 3 bases; unmatched junction nucleotides: 9. Germline values: CDR1 SEHNR, CDR2 FQNEAQ (reference sequence). The CDR3 extends over 15 amino acids.

This chain connects TRBV12-2 to TRBJ1-2; TRBD1, the D gene given by the table, was not confirmed from the DNA. TRBV12-2 is a pseudogene locus. The CDR3 loop spans 19 amino acids. CDR3 sequence: CASRLGSLGAGGPRDGYTF. The CDR3 region has the DNA TGTGCAAGTCGCTTAGGATCCCTGGGGGCAGGGGGGCCGCGAGATGGCTACACCTTC.

The chain employs TRBV7-2 and TRBJ1-1; D may be TRBD1 (6 bases). V shed 5 bases and J shed 6 bases, with 16 bases lying between them. From germline, CDR1 is SGHTA and CDR2 FQGNSA. The CDR3 covers 14 residues. Here the CDR3 reads CASSQTGQGPEAFF. CDR3 sequence (DNA): TGTGCCAGCAGCCAAACAGGTCAGGGGCCTGAAGCTTTCTTT.

This clone was seen only a few times. The genes are TRBV7-2 and TRBJ2-5; D remains ambiguous. This CDR3 spans 13 amino acids. V was cut by 5 bases and J by 1 base, with 8 bases left in between. The germline CDR1 and CDR2 sequences are SGHTA and FQGNSA. CDR3 nucleotides: TGTGCCAGCAGCGCACAACCCCAAGAGACCCAGTACTTC. It specifies CASSAQPQETQYF.

The chain combines TRBV7-9 with TRBJ2-7; the D is unclear. V lost 3 bases to trimming and J lost 2 bases, with 2 bases between them. The germline gives CDR1 SEHNR, CDR2 FQNEAQ (reference sequence). The CDR3 length is 11 residues. The CDR3, as DNA: TGTGCCAGCAGCTTTACCTACGAGCAGTACTTC. It specifies CASSFTYEQYF.

The chain couples TRBV7-2 to TRBJ2-5; 8 bases align to TRBD2. This CDR3 is 14 amino acids long. V shed 4 bases, J shed 4 bases, and the junction held 5 bases outside the gene matches. The germline V gene encodes CDR1 SGHTA and CDR2 FQGNSA. The chain's CDR3 is CASSSRGARETQYF. The DNA of the CDR3 is TGTGCCAGCAGCTCGCGGGGGGCCAGAGAGACCCAGTACTTC.

The chain uses TRBV11-2 and TRBJ1-5; TRBD1 matches 7 bases. Germline CDR1 reads SGHAT; CDR2 reads FQNNGV. Trimming took 5 bases from V and 6 from J; bases not matched to a gene: 10. The CDR3 extends over 15 amino acids. As DNA, the CDR3 is TGTGCCAGCAGCCTCGGACAGGCCGTGGGTCAGCCCCAGCATTTT. As protein: CASSLGQAVGQPQHF.